These T cell receptor beta chains were read from a single sample in a study of blood T cell repertoires in COVID-19. Libraries were prepared by immunoSEQ multiplex PCR; TCRdb keeps only in-frame clonotypes and omits some of them. The sample yields about 400,000 clones, around 84% seen once. Sequencing was done on a sample of peripheral blood. These receptor sequences come from a human donor in a cohort sampled during active COVID-19. Both conserved end residues are part of each CDR3. Each record gives: CDR3 length, J gene, V gene, CDR3 protein.

length: 12
J: TRBJ2-7
V: TRBV6-5
CDR3: CAIWTGPYEQYF

length: 17
J: TRBJ2-1
V: TRBV4-1
CDR3: CASSPLLAGGGANEQFF

length: 14
J: TRBJ2-3
V: TRBV10-1
CDR3: CASSGGLAADTQYF

length: 14
J: TRBJ1-2
V: TRBV15
CDR3: CATSRVRGSGGYTF

length: 14
J: TRBJ1-5
V: TRBV2
CDR3: CASSEGVGRQPQHF

length: 13
J: TRBJ1-2
V: TRBV6-5
CDR3: CASIGQGRGGYTF

length: 12
J: TRBJ2-1
V: TRBV29-1
CDR3: CSVEARGNEQFF

length: 17
J: TRBJ1-2
V: TRBV4-2
CDR3: CASSPPATGGPYYGYTF

length: 13
J: TRBJ2-7
V: TRBV2
CDR3: CASNLGGTYEQYF

length: 12
J: TRBJ1-2
V: TRBV25-1
CDR3: CASSSGTSIHTF

length: 12
J: TRBJ1-1
V: TRBV29-1
CDR3: CSDRDSFTEAFF

length: 16
J: TRBJ1-6
V: TRBV3-1/TRBV3-2
CDR3: CASSQARDSYNSPLHF

length: 14
J: TRBJ2-5
V: TRBV7-2
CDR3: CASSAGLAKRTQYF

length: 13
J: TRBJ2-7
V: TRBV5-6
CDR3: CASSLSLSYEQYF

length: 15
J: TRBJ2-2
V: TRBV2
CDR3: CASSEIGRNTGELFF

length: 18
J: TRBJ2-5
V: TRBV18
CDR3: CASSTYPPGTGSFETQYF

length: 15
J: TRBJ2-2
V: TRBV6-4
CDR3: CASSEAGTNTGELFF

length: 17
J: TRBJ1-5
V: TRBV19
CDR3: CASSKPDRGLSNQPQHF

length: 15
J: TRBJ2-7
V: TRBV19
CDR3: CASSIGASPSYEQYF

length: 14
J: TRBJ2-5
V: TRBV21-1
CDR3: CASSNYLREETQYF

length: 16
J: TRBJ2-1
V: TRBV5-6
CDR3: CASSPLGGGYYNEQFF

length: 14
J: TRBJ2-7
V: TRBV5-1
CDR3: CASRSGSGIYEQYF

length: 15
J: TRBJ2-7
V: TRBV6-5
CDR3: CASSYSGRAGYEQYF

length: 15
J: TRBJ2-1
V: TRBV11-1
CDR3: CASSLVGGAVVEQFF

length: 16
J: TRBJ1-6
V: TRBV10-1
CDR3: CASRDIGHERNSPLHF

length: 16
J: TRBJ1-2
V: TRBV6-5
CDR3: CASSYSEAQANYGYTF

length: 15
J: TRBJ2-7
V: TRBV29-1
CDR3: CSVEVAGGLVGEQYF

length: 14
J: TRBJ1-1
V: TRBV30
CDR3: CAWTPWGGLGEAFF

length: 15
J: TRBJ1-2
V: TRBV10-1
CDR3: CASRAGKESNYGYTF

length: 15
J: TRBJ2-1
V: TRBV24-1
CDR3: CATSHQAGGYNEQFF

length: 18
J: TRBJ2-1
V: TRBV4-2
CDR3: CASSVDPSGSATYNEQFF

length: 14
J: TRBJ1-2
V: TRBV6-5
CDR3: CASRPQGRAYGYTF

length: 12
J: TRBJ1-1
V: TRBV6-5
CDR3: CASSRQGAEAFF

length: 15
J: TRBJ2-1
V: TRBV7-3
CDR3: CASSLLAGGNNEQFF

length: 16
J: TRBJ2-1
V: TRBV7-6
CDR3: CASSARARGPYNEQFF

length: 16
J: TRBJ2-2
V: TRBV5-1
CDR3: CASREGLAEIAGELFF

length: 14
J: TRBJ1-1
V: TRBV7-9
CDR3: CASSPTGGGTEAFF

length: 15
J: TRBJ1-1
V: TRBV30
CDR3: CAWGAQTGLNTEAFF

length: 16
J: TRBJ2-1
V: TRBV11-2
CDR3: CASSLDLASGNNEQFF

length: 14
J: TRBJ1-6
V: TRBV19
CDR3: CASSIGVRGSPLHF

length: 16
J: TRBJ2-3
V: TRBV9
CDR3: CASSGLGTGIGDTQYF

length: 17
J: TRBJ2-1
V: TRBV28
CDR3: CASSLDPWASNYNEQFF

length: 14
J: TRBJ2-7
V: TRBV30
CDR3: CAWSAGQGRYEQYF

length: 15
J: TRBJ1-2
V: TRBV27
CDR3: CASSAGTGLRYGYTF

length: 14
J: TRBJ2-7
V: TRBV10-3
CDR3: CAIRRGGGDYEQYF

length: 19
J: TRBJ2-6
V: TRBV9
CDR3: CASSGPRATSRSGANVLTF

length: 14
J: TRBJ2-7
V: TRBV6-5
CDR3: CASSQPYRDYEQYF

length: 15
J: TRBJ1-2
V: TRBV28
CDR3: CASRTFRGRLKGYTF

length: 16
J: TRBJ2-5
V: TRBV4-2
CDR3: CASSQGASGSVETQYF

length: 17
J: TRBJ2-5
V: TRBV5-6
CDR3: CASSLVRGSDFQETQYF

length: 16
J: TRBJ1-5
V: TRBV28
CDR3: CASSLMGGSGNQPQHF

length: 14
J: TRBJ2-1
V: TRBV24-1
CDR3: CATSDVGARNEQFF

length: 15
J: TRBJ2-5
V: TRBV5-1
CDR3: CASSTVAGIQETQYF

length: 14
J: TRBJ2-3
V: TRBV5-1
CDR3: CASSLAAGADTQYF

length: 14
J: TRBJ2-2
V: TRBV3-1/TRBV3-2
CDR3: CASSQGVGTGELFF

length: 15
J: TRBJ2-7
V: TRBV11-2
CDR3: CASTLLGVGAYEQYF

length: 16
J: TRBJ2-3
V: TRBV3-1/TRBV3-2
CDR3: CASSPILAGGPDTQYF

length: 12
J: TRBJ1-1
V: TRBV3-1/TRBV3-2
CDR3: CASSQWGDEAFF

length: 12
J: TRBJ2-3
V: TRBV30
CDR3: CAWSVLADTQYF